The source of this TCR beta chain is a study of cytomegalovirus exposure and HLA in healthy donors. PCR involved 60 Vbeta and 13 Jbeta primers. Clones were read by immunoSEQ multiplex PCR, and TCRdb kept only the in-frame ones, dropping some. The sample has some 100,000 clones; 60% to 80% are singletons. This clone turned up a few times. Trimming cost V 0 bases and J 2 bases, with 8 bases left between them. Germline V gene data show CDR1 as SGHNT and CDR2 as YYREEE (reference sequence). The CDR3 covers 15 residues. Sequences were obtained from PBMCs. This chain links TRBV5-4 with TRBJ2-2; D is undetermined. The TCR was taken from a woman aged 18-29 years in good health and CMV-seropositive. The CDR3 protein is CASSLGPGNTGELFF. CDR3 in DNA: TGTGCCAGCAGCTTGGGGCCAGGTAACACCGGGGAGCTGTTTTTT. Combining the CDR3 with reference TRBV5-4 and TRBJ2-2 gives the whole variable domain ETGVTQSPTHLIKTRGQQVTLRCSSQSGHNTVSWYQQALGQGPQFIFQYYREEENGRGNFPPRFSGLQFPNYSSELNVNALELDDSALYLCASSLGPGNTGELFFGEGSRLTVL.